Listed below are T cell receptor beta chains from one sample, sequenced in a study of blood T cell repertoires in COVID-19. TCRdb keeps only in-frame clones here, not all; method: immunoSEQ multiplex PCR. The sample includes a few hundred thousand clones, roughly 84% of them seen just once. Sequenced sample: PBMCs or T cells enriched from blood (not recorded which). The receptors here all came from a woman under 40 who had recovered from COVID-19. Each CDR3 is given with its conserved first and last residue. A D gene is named only where the DNA matches it firmly. The size of a clone is reported for some rows only, either as once, few or many, or as a class for expanded clones.

NA	TRBV4-2	TRBJ1-5	NA	CASSQDSGWVGGQPQHF	TGTGCCAGCAGCCAAGATTCTGGGTGGGTGGGGGGTCAGCCCCAGCATTTT
NA	TRBV5-1	TRBJ2-3	TRBD1	CASSTGQGTDTQYF	TGCGCCAGCAGCACGGGACAGGGCACAGATACGCAGTATTTT
NA	TRBV18	TRBJ2-2	NA	CASSSDRVPNTGELFF	TGTGCCAGCTCATCGGACAGAGTCCCGAACACCGGGGAGCTGTTTTTT
NA	TRBV7-9	TRBJ1-4	NA	CASSLWLRVNEKLFF	TGTGCCAGCAGCTTATGGTTGAGGGTTAATGAAAAACTGTTTTTT
NA	TRBV6-5	TRBJ1-1	NA	CASSSTGGAEAFF	TGTGCCAGCAGCTCTACCGGAGGGGCCGAAGCTTTCTTT
NA	TRBV6-5	TRBJ2-1	TRBD1	CASSYTSGTGYNEQFF	TGTGCCAGCAGTTACACCTCCGGGACAGGGTACAATGAGCAGTTCTTC
NA	TRBV12-5	TRBJ2-3	NA	CASGLAQSTDTQYF	TGTGCTAGTGGTTTGGCGCAGAGCACAGATACGCAGTATTTT
NA	TRBV4-1	TRBJ2-1	NA	CASSEYQGGPNEQFF	TGCGCCAGCAGCGAGTATCAGGGGGGACCCAATGAGCAGTTCTTC
NA	TRBV27	TRBJ2-5	TRBD1	CASSQTGGWETQYF	TGTGCCAGCAGTCAAACAGGGGGCTGGGAGACCCAGTACTTC
NA	TRBV7-6	TRBJ1-2	TRBD1	CASSEKPGQRSDGYTF	TGTGCCAGCAGCGAGAAGCCGGGACAGCGGAGTGATGGCTACACCTTC
NA	TRBV5-1	TRBJ1-4	TRBD1	CASSLGGQGHEKLFF	TGCGCCAGCAGCTTGGGGGGACAGGGCCACGAAAAACTGTTTTTT
NA	TRBV11-2	TRBJ1-1	NA	CASSLRGGNTEAFF	TGTGCCAGCAGCTTACGAGGGGGGAACACTGAAGCTTTCTTT
NA	TRBV5-4	TRBJ1-6	NA	CASSLEGARTSPLHF	TGTGCCAGCAGCTTGGAAGGGGCCAGGACTTCACCCCTCCACTTT
NA	TRBV28	TRBJ2-1	TRBD2	CASSITGLASHEQFF	TGTGCCAGCAGTATAACGGGACTAGCGTCACATGAGCAGTTCTTC
NA	TRBV7-2	TRBJ2-1	TRBD2	CASSLAALYNEQFF	TGTGCCAGCAGCCTAGCGGCCCTCTACAATGAGCAGTTCTTC
NA	TRBV4-2	TRBJ2-7	TRBD2	CASSQGGLAGPYEQYF	TGTGCCAGCAGCCAGGGGGGACTAGCGGGCCCCTACGAGCAGTACTTC
NA	TRBV3-1/TRBV3-2	TRBJ2-7	NA	CASSQNPDSPYEQYF	TGTGCCAGCAGCCAAAACCCGGACAGTCCCTACGAGCAGTACTTC
NA	TRBV5-1	TRBJ1-1	TRBD1	CASSFVGTGYGTEAFF	TGCGCCAGCAGCTTTGTTGGGACAGGGTATGGCACTGAAGCTTTCTTT
NA	TRBV28	TRBJ2-7	TRBD1	CASTSGTGVGGYEQYF	TGTGCCAGCACCTCCGGGACAGGGGTTGGAGGATACGAGCAGTACTTC
NA	TRBV7-3	TRBJ2-1	TRBD2	CASSPSLAGGYNEQFF	TGTGCCAGCAGCCCTAGTCTAGCGGGGGGGTACAATGAGCAGTTCTTC
NA	TRBV28	TRBJ1-4	TRBD1	CASSSGTADNEKLFF	TGTGCCAGCAGTTCCGGGACAGCGGATAATGAAAAACTGTTTTTT
NA	TRBV5-1	TRBJ1-2	NA	CASSLEGHSNYGYTF	TGCGCCAGCAGCTTGGAGGGGCACTCTAACTATGGCTACACCTTC
NA	TRBV14	TRBJ1-2	TRBD1	CASSQRGQAYGYTF	TGTGCCAGCAGCCAAAGGGGACAGGCCTATGGCTACACCTTC
few	TRBV5-4	TRBJ1-3	NA	CASSLNPRGQTGNTIYF	TGTGCCAGCAGCTTAAATCCTAGGGGTCAAACTGGAAACACCATATATTTT
NA	TRBV4-1	TRBJ2-7	TRBD2	CASSQESRGLASEQYF	TGCGCCAGCAGCCAAGAATCGCGGGGACTAGCGTCCGAGCAGTACTTC
NA	TRBV27	TRBJ1-1	TRBD1	CASSLQGATTEAFF	TGTGCCAGCAGTTTACAGGGGGCGACCACTGAAGCTTTCTTT
NA	TRBV7-2	TRBJ2-3	TRBD2	CASSELAGGSTDTQYF	TGTGCCAGCAGCGAACTAGCGGGGGGGTCCACAGATACGCAGTATTTT
NA	TRBV24-1	TRBJ2-1	TRBD2	CATPLSGRGENEQFF	TGTGCCACCCCCCTTAGCGGGAGGGGGGAGAATGAGCAGTTCTTC
NA	TRBV12-3/TRBV12-4	TRBJ1-2	TRBD1	CASSPTGSYGYTF	TGTGCCAGCAGCCCGACAGGGAGCTATGGCTACACCTTC
NA	TRBV7-9	TRBJ1-2	NA	CASSLTDRDGYTF	TGTGCCAGCAGCTTAACGGACAGAGATGGCTACACCTTC
NA	TRBV7-2	TRBJ1-2	NA	CASSPQGWDGYTF	TGTGCCAGCAGCCCGCAGGGATGGGATGGCTACACCTTC
NA	TRBV6-1	TRBJ1-3	TRBD1	CASSGKGQGSGNTIYF	TGTGCCAGCAGTGGCAAGGGACAGGGCTCTGGAAACACCATATATTTT
once	TRBV13	TRBJ1-2	TRBD1	CASSPTGGHPYGYTF	TGTGCCAGCAGCCCCACAGGGGGCCACCCCTATGGCTACACCTTC
NA	TRBV2	TRBJ1-6	TRBD1	CASSGTGGSNSPLHF	TGTGCCAGCAGTGGGACAGGGGGATCTAATTCACCCCTCCACTTT
once	TRBV19	TRBJ1-1	NA	CASSIALGREAFF	TGTGCCAGTAGTATAGCTTTAGGGAGAGAAGCTTTCTTT
NA	TRBV5-1	TRBJ1-2	NA	CASSSDNSYGYTF	TGCGCCAGCAGCTCAGACAACAGCTATGGCTACACCTTC
NA	TRBV30	TRBJ2-3	NA	CALTGLLYTDTQYF	TGTGCCTTAACAGGACTACTCTACACAGATACGCAGTATTTT
NA	TRBV28	TRBJ1-2	TRBD1	CASSLRTGGYGYTF	TGTGCCAGCAGTTTACGGACAGGGGGCTATGGCTACACCTTC
NA	TRBV4-1	TRBJ1-3	TRBD1	CASSAGPTGTDSGNTIYF	TGCGCCAGCAGCGCGGGGCCTACCGGGACAGACTCTGGAAACACCATATATTTT
NA	TRBV2	TRBJ1-1	NA	CASSEGLPGEAFF	TGTGCCAGCAGTGAAGGTTTGCCAGGTGAAGCTTTCTTT
NA	TRBV2	TRBJ2-2	NA	CASSGDSTGELFF	TGTGCCAGCAGTGGGGACTCGACCGGGGAGCTGTTTTTT
NA	TRBV7-2	TRBJ2-1	TRBD2	CASSLGGGRFFNEQFF	TGTGCCAGCAGCTTAGGTGGCGGGAGGTTTTTCAATGAGCAGTTCTTC
NA	TRBV18	TRBJ2-7	NA	CASSPRQTYEQYF	TGTGCCAGCTCACCACGGCAGACCTACGAGCAGTACTTC
NA	TRBV4-1	TRBJ1-5	TRBD1	CASSQPGQGTQPQHF	TGCGCCAGCAGCCAACCGGGACAGGGAACTCAGCCCCAGCATTTT
NA	TRBV5-4	TRBJ1-4	TRBD1	CASSATGGPNEKLFF	TGTGCCAGCAGCGCGACAGGGGGCCCGAATGAAAAACTGTTTTTT
NA	TRBV5-1	TRBJ2-6	TRBD2	CASIPRGTSVSSGANVLTF	TGCGCCAGCATCCCTCGAGGGACTAGCGTTTCCTCTGGGGCCAACGTCCTGACTTTC
NA	TRBV4-2	TRBJ1-4	NA	CASSQEIGDTQKLFF	TGTGCCAGCAGCCAGGAAATCGGCGACACCCAAAAACTGTTTTTT